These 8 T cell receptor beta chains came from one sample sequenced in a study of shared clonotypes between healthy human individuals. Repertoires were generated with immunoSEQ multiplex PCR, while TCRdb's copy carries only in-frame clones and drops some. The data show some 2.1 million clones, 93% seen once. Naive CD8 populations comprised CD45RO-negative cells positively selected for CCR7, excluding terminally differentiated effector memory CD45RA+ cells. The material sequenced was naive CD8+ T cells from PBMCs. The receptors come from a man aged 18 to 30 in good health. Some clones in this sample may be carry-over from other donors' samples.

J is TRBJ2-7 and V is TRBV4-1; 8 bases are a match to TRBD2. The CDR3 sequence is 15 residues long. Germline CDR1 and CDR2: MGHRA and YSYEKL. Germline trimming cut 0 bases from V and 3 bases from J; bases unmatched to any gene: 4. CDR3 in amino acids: CASSQDRSGGYEQYF. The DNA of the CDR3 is TGCGCCAGCAGCCAAGATCGGAGCGGGGGCTACGAGCAGTACTTC.

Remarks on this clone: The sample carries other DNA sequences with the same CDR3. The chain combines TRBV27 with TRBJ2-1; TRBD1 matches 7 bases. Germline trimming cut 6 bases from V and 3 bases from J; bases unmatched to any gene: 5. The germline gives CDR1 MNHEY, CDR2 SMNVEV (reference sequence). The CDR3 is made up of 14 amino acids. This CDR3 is CASSLGGGYNEQFF. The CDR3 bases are TGTGCCAGCAGCCTAGGGGGCGGCTACAATGAGCAGTTCTTC.

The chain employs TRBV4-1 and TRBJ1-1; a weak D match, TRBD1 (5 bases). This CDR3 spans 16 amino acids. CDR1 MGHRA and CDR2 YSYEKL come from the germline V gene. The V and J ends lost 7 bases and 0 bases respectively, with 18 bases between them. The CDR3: CASNFRDSLMNTEAFF. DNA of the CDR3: TGCGCCAGCAACTTCCGGGACTCCCTTATGAACACTGAAGCTTTCTTT.

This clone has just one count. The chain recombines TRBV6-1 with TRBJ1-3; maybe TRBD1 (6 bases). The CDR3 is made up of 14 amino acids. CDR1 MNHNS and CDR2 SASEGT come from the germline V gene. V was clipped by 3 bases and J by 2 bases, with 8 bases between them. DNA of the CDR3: TGTGCCAGCAGTGAGGCAGGGGCTGGAAACACCATATATTTT. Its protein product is CASSEAGAGNTIYF.

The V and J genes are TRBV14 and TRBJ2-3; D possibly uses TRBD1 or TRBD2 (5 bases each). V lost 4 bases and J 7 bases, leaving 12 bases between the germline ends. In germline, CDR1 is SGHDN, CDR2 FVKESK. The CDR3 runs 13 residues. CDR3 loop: CASSPAGRNTQYF. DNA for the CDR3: TGTGCCAGCAGCCCGGCAGGGAGAAATACGCAGTATTTT.

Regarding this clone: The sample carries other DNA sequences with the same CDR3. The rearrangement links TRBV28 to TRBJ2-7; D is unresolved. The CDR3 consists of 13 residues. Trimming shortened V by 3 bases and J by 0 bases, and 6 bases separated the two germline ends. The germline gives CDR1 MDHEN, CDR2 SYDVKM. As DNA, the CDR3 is TGTGCCAGCAGTTTTTCCGTCTCCTACGAGCAGTACTTC. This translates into CASSFSVSYEQYF. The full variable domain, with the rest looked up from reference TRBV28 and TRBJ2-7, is DVKVTQSSRYLVKRTGEKVFLECVQDMDHENMFWYRQDPGLGLRLIYFSYDVKMKEKGDIPEGYSVSREKKERFSLILESASTNQTSMYLCASSFSVSYEQYFGPGTRLTVT.

The CDR3 DNA reads TGCGCCAGCAGCCAAGTGGGATGGGGGAGGGCCGGGGAGCTGTTTTTT. It translates to CASSQVGWGRAGELFF. V is TRBV4-1 and J is TRBJ2-2, with 7 bases matching TRBD2. The junction had 8 bases not matched to a gene; V was cut back by 1 base and J by 6 bases. Germline CDR1 and CDR2: MGHRA and YSYEKL. The CDR3 length is 16 residues.

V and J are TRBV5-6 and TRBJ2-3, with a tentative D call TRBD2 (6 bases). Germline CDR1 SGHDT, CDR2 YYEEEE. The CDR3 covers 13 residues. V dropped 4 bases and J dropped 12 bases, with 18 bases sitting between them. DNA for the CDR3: TGTGCCAGCAGCCCCGGGGGACTGGAGCTCCAGTATTTT. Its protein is CASSPGGLELQYF.